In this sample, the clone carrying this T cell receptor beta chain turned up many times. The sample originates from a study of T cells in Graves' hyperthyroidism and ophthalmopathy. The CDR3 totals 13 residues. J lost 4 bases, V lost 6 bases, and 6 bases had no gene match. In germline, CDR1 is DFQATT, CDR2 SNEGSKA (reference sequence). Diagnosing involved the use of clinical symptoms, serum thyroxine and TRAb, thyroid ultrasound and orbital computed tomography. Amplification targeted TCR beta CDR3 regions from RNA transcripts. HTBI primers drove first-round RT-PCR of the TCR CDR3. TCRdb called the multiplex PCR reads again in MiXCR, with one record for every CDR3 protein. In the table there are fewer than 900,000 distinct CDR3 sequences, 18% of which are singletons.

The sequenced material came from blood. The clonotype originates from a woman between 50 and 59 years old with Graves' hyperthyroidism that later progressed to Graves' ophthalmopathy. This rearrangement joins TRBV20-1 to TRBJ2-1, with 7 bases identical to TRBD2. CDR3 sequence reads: CSAPGGTYNEQFF. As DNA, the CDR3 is TGCAGTGCGCCGGGGGGTACATACAATGAGCAGTTCTTC.